Included here is one T cell receptor (beta chain) sequence, with context. This sample was taken from a study of control samples from healthy donors and cancer patients. Method: immunoSEQ multiplex PCR; TCRdb's copy keeps in-frame clones and lacks some. The sample includes tens of thousands of clones, about 90% of them seen just once. The germline V gene encodes CDR1 SGHRS and CDR2 YFSETQ. This CDR3 spans 15 amino acids. V gave up 4 bases and J gave up 5 bases, with 19 bases separating them. The chain carries TRBV5-1 and TRBJ2-7; D possibly uses TRBD1 or TRBD2 (5 bases each). The sequence was collected from a woman aged 60-70 years with lung cancer. Sequenced: PBMCs. The CDR3 loop reads CASSMSPGTLNEQYF. The CDR3 DNA is TGCGCCAGCAGCATGTCTCCCGGGACCCTAAACGAGCAGTACTTC.